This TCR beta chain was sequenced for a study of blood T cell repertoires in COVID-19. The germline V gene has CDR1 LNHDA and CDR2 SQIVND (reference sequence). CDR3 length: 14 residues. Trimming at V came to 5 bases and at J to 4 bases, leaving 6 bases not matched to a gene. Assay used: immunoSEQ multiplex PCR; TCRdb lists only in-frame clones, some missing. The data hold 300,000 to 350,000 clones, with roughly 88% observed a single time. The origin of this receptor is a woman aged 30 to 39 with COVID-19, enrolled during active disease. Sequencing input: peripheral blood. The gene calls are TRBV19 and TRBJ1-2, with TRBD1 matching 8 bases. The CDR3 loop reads CASSPTGGIYGYTF. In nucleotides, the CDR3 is TGTGCCAGTAGTCCCACAGGGGGGATCTATGGCTACACCTTC. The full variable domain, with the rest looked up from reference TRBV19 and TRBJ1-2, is DGGITQSPKYLFRKEGQNVTLSCEQNLNHDAMYWYRQDPGQGLRLIYYSQIVNDFQKGDIAEGYSVSREKKESFPLTVTSAQKNPTAFYLCASSPTGGIYGYTFGSGTRLTVV.